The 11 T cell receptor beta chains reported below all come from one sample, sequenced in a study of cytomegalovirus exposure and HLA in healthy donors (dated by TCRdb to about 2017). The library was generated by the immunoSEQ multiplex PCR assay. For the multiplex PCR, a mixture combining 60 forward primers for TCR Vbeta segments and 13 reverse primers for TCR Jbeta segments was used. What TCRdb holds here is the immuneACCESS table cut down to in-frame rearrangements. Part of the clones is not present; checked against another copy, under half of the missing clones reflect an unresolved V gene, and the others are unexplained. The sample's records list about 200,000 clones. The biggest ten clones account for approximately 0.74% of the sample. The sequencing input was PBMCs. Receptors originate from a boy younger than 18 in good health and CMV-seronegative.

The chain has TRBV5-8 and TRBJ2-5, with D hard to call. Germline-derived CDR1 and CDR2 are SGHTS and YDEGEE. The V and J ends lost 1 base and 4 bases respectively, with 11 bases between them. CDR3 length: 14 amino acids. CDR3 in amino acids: CASSLFRSGETQYF. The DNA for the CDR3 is TGTGCCAGCAGCTTGTTCAGATCGGGAGAGACCCAGTACTTC.

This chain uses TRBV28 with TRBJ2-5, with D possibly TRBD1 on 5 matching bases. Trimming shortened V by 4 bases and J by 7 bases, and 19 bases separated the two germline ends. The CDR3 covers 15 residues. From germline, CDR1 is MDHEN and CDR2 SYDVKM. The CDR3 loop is CASSSGFRTTGTQYF. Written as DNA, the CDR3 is TGTGCCAGCAGTTCCGGCTTCCGGACAACGGGGACCCAGTACTTC.

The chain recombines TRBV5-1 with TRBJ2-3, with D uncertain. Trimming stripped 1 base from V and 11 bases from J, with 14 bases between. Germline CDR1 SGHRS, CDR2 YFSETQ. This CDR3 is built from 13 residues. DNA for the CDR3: TGCGCCAGCAGCTTGACAGATCTCTTCGGGCAGTATTTT. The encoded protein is CASSLTDLFGQYF.

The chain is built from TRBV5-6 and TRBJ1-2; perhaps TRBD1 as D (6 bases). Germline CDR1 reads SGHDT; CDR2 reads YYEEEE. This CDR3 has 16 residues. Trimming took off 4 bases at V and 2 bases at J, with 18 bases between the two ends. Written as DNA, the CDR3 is TGTGCCAGCAGCGACCGGGACATTAAGTTAAACTATGGCTACACCTTC. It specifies CASSDRDIKLNYGYTF.

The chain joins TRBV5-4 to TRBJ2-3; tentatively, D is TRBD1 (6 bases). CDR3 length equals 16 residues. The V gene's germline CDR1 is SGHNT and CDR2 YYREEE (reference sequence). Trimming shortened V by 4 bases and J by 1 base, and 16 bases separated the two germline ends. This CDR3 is CASSLYTRGGTDTQYF. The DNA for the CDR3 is TGTGCCAGCAGCCTGTATACCAGGGGCGGCACAGATACGCAGTATTTT.

The CDR3 DNA reads TGTGCCAGCACCCCCGGGGAGGGGGGAGATACGCAGTATTTT. Its translation: CASTPGEGGDTQYF. V usage is TRBV28 and J usage is TRBJ2-3; possible D gene TRBD2, 7 bases. Trimming cost V 7 bases and J 5 bases, with 16 bases left between them. The CDR3 has 14 residues. Germline V gene lookup returns CDR1 MDHEN and CDR2 SYDVKM.

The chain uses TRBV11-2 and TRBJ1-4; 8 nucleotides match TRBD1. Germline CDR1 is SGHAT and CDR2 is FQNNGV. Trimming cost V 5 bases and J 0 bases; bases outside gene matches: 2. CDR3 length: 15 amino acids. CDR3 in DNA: TGTGCCAGCAGCCCCAGGGGGCCAACTAATGAAAAACTGTTTTTT. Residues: CASSPRGPTNEKLFF.

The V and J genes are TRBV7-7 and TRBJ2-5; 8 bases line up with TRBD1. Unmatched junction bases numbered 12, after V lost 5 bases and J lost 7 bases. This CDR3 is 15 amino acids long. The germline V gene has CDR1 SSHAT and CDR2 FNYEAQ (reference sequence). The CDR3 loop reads CASSTQTGAGGTQYF. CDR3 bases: TGTGCCAGCAGCACGCAGACAGGGGCAGGGGGGACCCAGTACTTC.

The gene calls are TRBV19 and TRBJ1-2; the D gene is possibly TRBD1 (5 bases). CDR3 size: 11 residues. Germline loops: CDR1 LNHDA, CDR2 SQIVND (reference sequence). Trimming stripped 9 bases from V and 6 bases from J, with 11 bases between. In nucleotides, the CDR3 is TGTGCCAGCCGCAGGGCCCATGGCTACACCTTC. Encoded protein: CASRRAHGYTF.

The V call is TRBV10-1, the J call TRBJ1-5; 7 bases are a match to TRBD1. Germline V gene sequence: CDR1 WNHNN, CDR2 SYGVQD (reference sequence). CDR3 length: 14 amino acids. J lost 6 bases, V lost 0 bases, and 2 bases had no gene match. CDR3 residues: CASSESDRAQPQHF. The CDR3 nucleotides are TGCGCCAGCAGTGAGTCCGACAGGGCTCAGCCCCAGCATTTT.

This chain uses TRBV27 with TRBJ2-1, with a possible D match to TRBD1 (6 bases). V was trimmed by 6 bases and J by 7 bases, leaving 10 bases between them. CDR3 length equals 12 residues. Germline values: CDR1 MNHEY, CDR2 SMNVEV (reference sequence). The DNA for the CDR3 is TGTGCCAGCAGGACAGGATGGAATGAGCAGTTCTTC. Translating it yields CASRTGWNEQFF.